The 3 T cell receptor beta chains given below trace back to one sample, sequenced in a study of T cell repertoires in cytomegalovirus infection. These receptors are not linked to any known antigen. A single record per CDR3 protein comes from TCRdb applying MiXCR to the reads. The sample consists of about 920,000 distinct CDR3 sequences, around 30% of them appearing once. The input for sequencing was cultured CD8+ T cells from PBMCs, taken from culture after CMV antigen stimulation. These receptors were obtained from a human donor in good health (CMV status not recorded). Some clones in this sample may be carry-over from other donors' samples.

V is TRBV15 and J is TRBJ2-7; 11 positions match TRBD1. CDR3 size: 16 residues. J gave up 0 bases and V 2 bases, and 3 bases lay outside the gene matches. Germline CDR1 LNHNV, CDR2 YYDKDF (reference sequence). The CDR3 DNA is TGTGCCACCAGCAGAACTGGGACAGGGGGCTCCTACGAGCAGTACTTC. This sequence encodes CATSRTGTGGSYEQYF.

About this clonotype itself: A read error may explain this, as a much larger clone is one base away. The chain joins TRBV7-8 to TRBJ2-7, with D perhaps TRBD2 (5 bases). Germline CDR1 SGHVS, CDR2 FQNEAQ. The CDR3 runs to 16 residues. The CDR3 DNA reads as TGTGTCAGCAGCTTACAAGGGCGCCTAGGAGGTGGCGAGCAGTACGTC. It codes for CVSSLQGRLGGGEQYV.

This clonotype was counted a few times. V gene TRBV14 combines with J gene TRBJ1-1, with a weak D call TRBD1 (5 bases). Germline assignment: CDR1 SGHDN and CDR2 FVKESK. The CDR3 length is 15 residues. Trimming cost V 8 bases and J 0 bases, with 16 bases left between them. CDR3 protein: CASGPLRTMNTEAFF. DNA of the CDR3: TGTGCCAGCGGGCCACTAAGGACAATGAACACTGAAGCTTTCTTT.